A selection of T cell receptor beta chains follows, all from one sample in a study of blood T cell repertoires in COVID-19. Produced via immunoSEQ multiplex PCR; TCRdb's table is partial and in-frame only. Among hundreds of thousands of clones listed, approximately 88% were seen once. Specimen: peripheral blood. The receptors were gathered from a human donor in a cohort sampled during active COVID-19. CDR3s include the opening cysteine and the closing phenylalanine or tryptophan. The order of the fields is CDR3 DNA, CDR3 protein, CDR3 length, clone size, J gene, V gene, D gene. D genes are given only for firm matches. A clone size is listed for some rows: how often the clone was seen (once, few, many), or a class if it is expanded.

TGTGCCAGCAGCTTAGGAGTCCGGCGGGAGAAGTTCGTTGAGCAGTTCTTC	CASSLGVRREKFVEQFF	17	-	TRBJ2-1	TRBV7-6	TRBD2
TGTGCCAGCAGTTCTACCCCCTCTGCCACTGAAGCTTTCTTT	CASSSTPSATEAFF	14	-	TRBJ1-1	TRBV28	-
TGCGCCAGCAGCCAAGAATACGGACAAGGAGAGTCACCCCTCCACTTT	CASSQEYGQGESPLHF	16	once	TRBJ1-6	TRBV4-3	-
TGTGCCACCAGCAGGGCTACACGGCAGGGGATGTGGGACACTGAAGCTTTCTTT	CATSRATRQGMWDTEAFF	18	-	TRBJ1-1	TRBV15	-
TGTGCCAGCAGTTTTCAGGGGGCCCTTAGCTCTGGGGCCAACGTCCTGACTTTC	CASSFQGALSSGANVLTF	18	-	TRBJ2-6	TRBV27	TRBD1
TGCGCCAGCAGCCGGGACAGGGTTCGAGAAGGCTACACCTTC	CASSRDRVREGYTF	14	-	TRBJ1-2	TRBV5-1	TRBD1
TGTGCCAGCACAAATGAGGGTAGCACAGATACGCAGTATTTT	CASTNEGSTDTQYF	14	-	TRBJ2-3	TRBV7-9	-
TGCGCCAGCAGCTTACAGGGGGCGGAGGGCTACACCTTC	CASSLQGAEGYTF	13	few	TRBJ1-2	TRBV5-1	TRBD1
TGTGCCAGCAAGCCCCTGGACAGCTCCCGTGAGACCCTCCACTTT	CASKPLDSSRETLHF	15	once	TRBJ1-6	TRBV2	-
TGTGCCAGCAGTTTATCGGGACACCTCTACGAGCAGTACTTC	CASSLSGHLYEQYF	14	-	TRBJ2-7	TRBV27	-
TGTGCCACCAGTGATCCACGTCGGGGGAGCTCCTACAATGAGCAGTTCTTC	CATSDPRRGSSYNEQFF	17	-	TRBJ2-1	TRBV24-1	-
TGTGCCAGCAGCTTATGGACAGGGCCAAACACCGGGGAGCTGTTTTTT	CASSLWTGPNTGELFF	16	-	TRBJ2-2	TRBV11-3	TRBD1
TGTGCCAGCAGCCCGAGGACTAGCGGGACCTACGAGCAGTACTTC	CASSPRTSGTYEQYF	15	-	TRBJ2-7	TRBV28	TRBD2
TGTGCCAGCACCATACTTACAGGGGCGAGCTCCTACGAGCAGTACTTC	CASTILTGASSYEQYF	16	-	TRBJ2-7	TRBV7-9	TRBD1
TGTGCCAGCAGCCCTACCTCGCCGGGGCAGGGGAATCAGCCCCAGCATTTT	CASSPTSPGQGNQPQHF	17	-	TRBJ1-5	TRBV6-2/TRBV6-3	-
TGTGCCAGCTCACCGGGACAGGGTGGAAACACCATATATTTT	CASSPGQGGNTIYF	14	-	TRBJ1-3	TRBV18	TRBD1
TGCGCCAGCAGCCCCTTCCCGGGGTCCTCCTACGAGCAGTACTTC	CASSPFPGSSYEQYF	15	-	TRBJ2-7	TRBV4-3	-
TGTGCCAGCAGCCTCCTACTCGGGACAGGGGCCAACAATGAGCAGTTCTTC	CASSLLLGTGANNEQFF	17	-	TRBJ2-1	TRBV5-4	TRBD1
TGTGCCACCACCCAGGGGGCTGGAAACACCATATATTTT	CATTQGAGNTIYF	13	-	TRBJ1-3	TRBV19	TRBD1
TGCGCCAGCAGTGACGGGACTAGCTTCGAGCAGTACTTC	CASSDGTSFEQYF	13	-	TRBJ2-7	TRBV10-1	TRBD2
TGTGCCAGCAGTTACACAGAGACAGGGTCATACGAGCAGTACTTC	CASSYTETGSYEQYF	15	-	TRBJ2-7	TRBV6-6	TRBD1
TGCGCCAGCAGCCTTTGGACTAGCGGGACTAACAATGAGCAGTTCTTC	CASSLWTSGTNNEQFF	16	once	TRBJ2-1	TRBV4-1	TRBD2
TGTGCCAGCAGCCAGGGTCTAGCGGGAGGCCCCAGATTC	CASSQGLAGGPRF	13	-	TRBJ2-7	TRBV4-2	TRBD2
TGCAGTGCTAGTCGGGGAGGGAGGGTCGTCGAGCAGTACTTC	CSASRGGRVVEQYF	14	-	TRBJ2-7	TRBV20-1	TRBD2
TGTGCCAGCAGCCGGGGACATAGGGGGCAGCCCCAGCATTTT	CASSRGHRGQPQHF	14	-	TRBJ1-5	TRBV6-5	-
TGTGCCAGCAGTTCCACAGGGATAGATACGCAGTATTTT	CASSSTGIDTQYF	13	-	TRBJ2-3	TRBV6-6	-
TGCAGCGTTGAGCGGCGGGACGGGGGGCAGGACGAGCAGTACTTC	CSVERRDGGQDEQYF	15	-	TRBJ2-7	TRBV29-1	-
TGTGCCACCAGCAGAGATACAGGCCCTTACGAGCAGTACTTC	CATSRDTGPYEQYF	14	-	TRBJ2-7	TRBV15	-
TGTGCCAGCAGCTGGGAGGGGCGGGTGGTTCAAGCTTTCTTT	CASSWEGRVVQAFF	14	-	TRBJ1-1	TRBV7-2	-
TGTGCCAGCAGCTTCCCTCTTAGTAGCGGGGGGGGTAGGGATGAGCAGTTCTTC	CASSFPLSSGGGRDEQFF	18	-	TRBJ2-1	TRBV7-2	TRBD2
TGTGCCTGGTCCACCGACAGGGGAGAGACCCAGTACTTC	CAWSTDRGETQYF	13	-	TRBJ2-5	TRBV30	TRBD1
TGCGCCAGCAGCGCGGGGGGGAACTACGAGCAGTACTTC	CASSAGGNYEQYF	13	-	TRBJ2-7	TRBV5-1	TRBD2
TGTGCCAGCACGACGAACAGGGGCCACGAGCAGTACTTC	CASTTNRGHEQYF	13	-	TRBJ2-7	TRBV11-2	TRBD1
TGTGCCAGCAGCCCCCGAGGGGGGGACTATGGCTACACCTTC	CASSPRGGDYGYTF	14	-	TRBJ1-2	TRBV7-2	-
TGTGCCAGCAGTTATTACAGGTCAGGGGAGACCCAGTACTTC	CASSYYRSGETQYF	14	-	TRBJ2-5	TRBV6-2/TRBV6-3	-
TGCGCCAGCAGCCTAACAGGTGTGGGTTCACCCCTCCACTTT	CASSLTGVGSPLHF	14	few	TRBJ1-6	TRBV4-1	-
TGTGCCAGCAGCTTTGGGGACGGGAGGAACACTGAAGCTTTCTTT	CASSFGDGRNTEAFF	15	-	TRBJ1-1	TRBV7-9	-
TGTGCCAGAAGCTCCCCTAGCGGTCCTGACAATGAGCAGTTCTTC	CARSSPSGPDNEQFF	15	-	TRBJ2-1	TRBV5-3	TRBD2
TGTGCCAGCAGTTCCCGGACAGGTTTCCACGAGCAGTACTTC	CASSSRTGFHEQYF	14	-	TRBJ2-7	TRBV27	TRBD1
TGTGCCAGCAGTCCCGACATCGGACAGGGAGGAGCTGGAAACACCATATATTTT	CASSPDIGQGGAGNTIYF	18	-	TRBJ1-3	TRBV6-6	TRBD1
TGTGCCTGGAGTAAGCGGGACCTTCACTACGAGCAGTACTTC	CAWSKRDLHYEQYF	14	-	TRBJ2-7	TRBV30	TRBD2
TGTGCCTGGAGCCCCGACCCCTGGACAGGCCGATCTGGGGCCAACGTCCTGACTTTC	CAWSPDPWTGRSGANVLTF	19	-	TRBJ2-6	TRBV30	TRBD1
TGTGCCATCAGTGAGAAAAGAGGGCAGCCCCAGCATTTT	CAISEKRGQPQHF	13	-	TRBJ1-5	TRBV10-3	-
TGTGCCAGCAGTTTAGGGACAGGGAAGTGGAACGAGCAGTACTTC	CASSLGTGKWNEQYF	15	-	TRBJ2-7	TRBV27	TRBD1
TGTGCCAGCAGCTTCGCGCGGGAAGCTTTCTTT	CASSFAREAFF	11	-	TRBJ1-1	TRBV5-6	-